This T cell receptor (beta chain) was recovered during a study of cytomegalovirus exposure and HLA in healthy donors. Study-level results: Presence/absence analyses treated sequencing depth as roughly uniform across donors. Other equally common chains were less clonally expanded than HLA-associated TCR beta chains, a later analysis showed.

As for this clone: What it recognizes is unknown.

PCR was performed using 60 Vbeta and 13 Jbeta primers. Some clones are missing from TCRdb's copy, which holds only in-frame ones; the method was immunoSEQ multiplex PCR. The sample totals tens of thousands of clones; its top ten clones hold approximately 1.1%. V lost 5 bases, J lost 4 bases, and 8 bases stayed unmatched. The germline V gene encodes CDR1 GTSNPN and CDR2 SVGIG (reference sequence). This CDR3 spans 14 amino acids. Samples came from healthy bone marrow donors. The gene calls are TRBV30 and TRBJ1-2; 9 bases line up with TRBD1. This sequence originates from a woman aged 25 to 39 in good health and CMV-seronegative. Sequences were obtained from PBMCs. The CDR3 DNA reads TGTGCCTGGCGCAACAGGGGGCGCGTCTATGGCTACACCTTC. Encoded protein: CAWRNRGRVYGYTF.